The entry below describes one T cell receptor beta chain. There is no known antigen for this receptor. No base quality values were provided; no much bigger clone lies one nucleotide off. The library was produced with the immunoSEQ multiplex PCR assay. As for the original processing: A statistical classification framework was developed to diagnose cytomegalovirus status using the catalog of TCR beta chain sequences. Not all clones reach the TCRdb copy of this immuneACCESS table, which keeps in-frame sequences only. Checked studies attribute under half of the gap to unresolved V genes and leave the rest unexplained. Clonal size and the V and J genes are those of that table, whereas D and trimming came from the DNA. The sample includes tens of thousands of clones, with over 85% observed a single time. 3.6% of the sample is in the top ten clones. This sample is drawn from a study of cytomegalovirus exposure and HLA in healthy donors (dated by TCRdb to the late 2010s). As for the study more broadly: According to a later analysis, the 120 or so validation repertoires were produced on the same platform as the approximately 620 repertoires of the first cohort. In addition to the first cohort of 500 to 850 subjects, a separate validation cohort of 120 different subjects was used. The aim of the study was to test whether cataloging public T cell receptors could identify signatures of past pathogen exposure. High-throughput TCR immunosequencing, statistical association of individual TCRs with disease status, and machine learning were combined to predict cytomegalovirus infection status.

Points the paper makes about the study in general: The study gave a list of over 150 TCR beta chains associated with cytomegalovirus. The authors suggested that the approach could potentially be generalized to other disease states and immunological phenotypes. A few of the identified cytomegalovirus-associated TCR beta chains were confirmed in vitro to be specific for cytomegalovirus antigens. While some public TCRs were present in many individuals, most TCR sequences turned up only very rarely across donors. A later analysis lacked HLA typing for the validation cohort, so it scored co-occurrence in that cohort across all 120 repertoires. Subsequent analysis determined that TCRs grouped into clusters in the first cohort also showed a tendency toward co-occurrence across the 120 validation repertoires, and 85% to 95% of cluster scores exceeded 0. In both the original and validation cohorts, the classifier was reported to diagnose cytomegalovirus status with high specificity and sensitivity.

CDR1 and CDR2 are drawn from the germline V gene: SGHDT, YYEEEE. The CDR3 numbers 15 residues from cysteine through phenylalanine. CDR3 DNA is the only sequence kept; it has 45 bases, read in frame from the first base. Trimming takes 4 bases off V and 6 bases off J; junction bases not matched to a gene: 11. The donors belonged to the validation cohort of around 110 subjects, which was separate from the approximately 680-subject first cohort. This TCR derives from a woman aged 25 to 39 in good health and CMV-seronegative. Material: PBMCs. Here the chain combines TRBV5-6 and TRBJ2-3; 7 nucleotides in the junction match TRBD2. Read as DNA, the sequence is TGTGCCAGCAGCCTGAGGACTAGTTTACACGATACGCAGTATTTT. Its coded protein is CASSLRTSLHDTQYF.